These 27 T cell receptor beta chains originate from one sample sequenced in a study of T cells in Graves' hyperthyroidism and ophthalmopathy. The investigators amplified TCR beta CDR3 regions from RNA transcripts. When the TCR CDR3 underwent first-round RT-PCR, the HTBI primer set was used. TCRdb reprocessed the multiplex PCR reads via MiXCR and lists one record per CDR3 protein. The table shows around 340,000 distinct CDR3 sequences, with around 18% occurring only once. Material: blood. Receptor source: a woman in her thirties or forties with Graves' ophthalmopathy.

This clonotype was seen only a few times. The CDR3 sequence: CASSQEATRGYTF. The CDR3 region has the DNA TGTGCCAGCAGCCAAGAAGCCACGAGAGGCTACACCTTC. The chain links TRBV3-1 to TRBJ1-2; the D is unclear. The CDR3 loop spans 13 amino acids. V was cut by 0 bases and J by 8 bases, with 10 bases left in between. Germline V lookup: CDR1 LGHDT, CDR2 YNNKEL (reference sequence).

This clonotype was recorded many times. V gene TRBV6-1 combines with J gene TRBJ2-5; the D is unclear. With 4 bases removed from V and 4 bases from J, the gap between germline ends came to 10 bases. The V gene's germline CDR1 is MNHNS and CDR2 SASEGT. The CDR3 contains 13 residues. The CDR3 is CASSAWTRETQYF. In nucleotides, the CDR3 is TGTGCCAGCAGTGCTTGGACCCGAGAGACCCAGTACTTC.

This clonotype was counted at least ten times. The J gene is TRBJ2-1, the V gene TRBV6-2 or TRBV6-3, with 10 nucleotides matching TRBD2. CDR1 is MNHEY and CDR2 is SVGEGT in the germline V gene. This CDR3 is built from 16 residues. The V and J ends lost 5 bases and 3 bases, in that order; junction bases with no gene match: 7. CDR3 loop: CASSPKLAGVYNEQFF. In nucleotides, the CDR3 is TGTGCCAGCAGTCCCAAGCTAGCGGGAGTCTACAATGAGCAGTTCTTC.

This clonotype was recorded many times. V and J are TRBV27 and TRBJ2-2; 7 bases map to TRBD2. Trimming took 4 bases from V and 6 from J; bases not matched to a gene: 2. CDR1 MNHEY and CDR2 SMNVEV come from the germline V gene (reference sequence). The CDR3 extends over 13 amino acids. The CDR3 DNA sequence: TGTGCCAGCAGTTCACGGGAGGCCGGGGAGCTGTTTTTT. Its translation: CASSSREAGELFF.

The chain employs TRBV9 and TRBJ1-1, with D possibly being TRBD1 (6 bases). V dropped 7 bases and J dropped 0 bases, with 10 bases sitting between them. Germline-derived CDR1 and CDR2 are SGDLS and YYNGEE. The CDR3 is 13 residues long. The CDR3: CASAQGLNTEAFF. The CDR3 DNA sequence: TGTGCCAGCGCGCAGGGGTTGAACACTGAAGCTTTCTTT.

Many counts were recorded for this clonotype. A much more abundant neighbour one base away suggests this may be a read error. The chain uses TRBV7-2 and TRBJ2-7, with D unresolved. Germline values: CDR1 SGHTA, CDR2 FQGNSA. The CDR3 runs to 12 residues. The CDR3 spells CASTLGRGEQCF. The CDR3 nucleotides read TGTGCCAGCACCTTAGGCAGAGGCGAGCAGTGCTTC.

This chain connects TRBV28 to TRBJ2-7, with 9 bases lining up with TRBD1. The germline CDR1 and CDR2 sequences are MDHEN and SYDVKM. The CDR3 loop spans 17 amino acids. J lost 3 bases, V lost 8 bases, and 17 bases had no gene match. In DNA, the CDR3 is TGTGCCAGCGACCCCGGGACAGGGCCCTACTACGACTACGAGCAGTACTTC. As protein: CASDPGTGPYYDYEQYF.

This clonotype was detected many times. V gene TRBV7-6 combines with J gene TRBJ2-2; 9 positions match TRBD2. CDR1 and CDR2 from the germline V gene are SGHVS and FNYEAQ. The CDR3 consists of 17 residues. J was trimmed by 6 bases and V by 1 base; bases with no gene match: 9. CDR3: CASSLDLRGRASGELFF. CDR3 in DNA: TGTGCCAGCAGCTTAGATCTTCGCGGGAGGGCATCCGGGGAGCTGTTTTTT.

The table lists this clonotype with many counts. V is TRBV2 and J is TRBJ2-7; D possibly corresponds to TRBD2 (7 bases). The CDR3 consists of 14 residues. V lost 7 bases to trimming and J lost 3 bases, with 16 bases between them. In germline, CDR1 is SNHLY, CDR2 FYNNEI. CDR3 sequence reads: CASTRGGDNYEQYF. The CDR3 DNA sequence: TGTGCCAGCACTCGAGGGGGGGACAACTACGAGCAGTACTTC.

In DNA, the CDR3 is TGCGCCAGCAGCTGGGGACTAGCGGTACAAGAGACCCAGTACTTC. This translates into CASSWGLAVQETQYF. The chain recombines TRBV5-1 with TRBJ2-5; 11 bases map to TRBD2. The junction had 3 bases not matched to a gene; V was cut back by 3 bases and J by 2 bases. The CDR3 has 15 residues. The germline V gene encodes CDR1 SGHRS and CDR2 YFSETQ.

Of note for this clonotype: Being one base from a much bigger clone, this may be a read error. This CDR3 is missing its conserved last phenylalanine or tryptophan, likely due to a read error. The chain carries TRBV29-1 and TRBJ2-2; 9 nucleotides align to TRBD1. The germline gives CDR1 SQVTM, CDR2 ANQGSEA. The junction had 9 bases not matched to a gene; V was cut back by 6 bases and J by 7 bases. The CDR3 sequence is 14 residues long. CDR3 sequence: CSVEGTGKGGELFI. CDR3 coding DNA: TGCAGCGTGGAGGGGACAGGGAAAGGCGGGGAGCTGTTTATT.

J is TRBJ2-6 and V is TRBV18; TRBD1 is a possible D gene (5 bases). Germline assignment: CDR1 KGHSH and CDR2 LQKENI. The CDR3 sequence is 19 residues long. V lost 4 bases to trimming and J lost 0 bases, with 19 bases between them. The CDR3: CASSQLTVRWPSGANVLTF. The CDR3 coding sequence is TGTGCCAGCTCACAATTGACAGTTAGATGGCCCTCTGGGGCCAACGTCCTGACTTTC.

Ten or more counts support this clonotype. The chain recombines TRBV10-1 with TRBJ2-7, with a possible D match to TRBD2 (5 bases). Germline V CDR1 and CDR2: WNHNN, SYGVQD (reference sequence). CDR3 length: 13 amino acids. The germline V and J ends were trimmed by 5 bases and 2 bases, with 10 bases remaining between them. CDR3 residues: CASSPGVTYEQYF. CDR3 nucleotides: TGCGCCAGCAGTCCCGGGGTTACCTACGAGCAGTACTTC.

This clonotype showed up many times. The V gene is TRBV6-1, the J gene TRBJ2-2, with D possibly being TRBD1 (5 bases). Trimming stripped 6 bases from V and 2 bases from J, with 10 bases between. Germline-derived CDR1 and CDR2 are MNHNS and SASEGT. The CDR3 covers 14 residues. For the CDR3, the DNA is TGTGCCAGCAGGAGACAGATCAACACCGGGGAGCTGTTTTTT. This sequence encodes CASRRQINTGELFF.

This clonotype has a count of ten or more. This chain's CDR3 is CASSKGQLISYEQYF. The CDR3 nucleotides are TGTGCCAGCAGCAAGGGACAGCTGATCTCCTACGAGCAGTACTTC. The V gene is TRBV7-2, the J gene TRBJ2-7; 7 nucleotides align to TRBD1. Germline CDR1 and CDR2: SGHTA and FQGNSA. The J segment lost 0 bases and the V segment lost 5 bases, leaving 7 bases of the junction unmatched. This CDR3 region has 15 residues.

This clonotype was counted many times. The chain links TRBV20-1 to TRBJ2-7; TRBD1 agrees at 8 bases. The V and J ends lost 3 bases and 5 bases, in that order; junction bases with no gene match: 12. This CDR3 spans 15 amino acids. The V gene's germline CDR1 is DFQATT and CDR2 SNEGSKA (reference sequence). The CDR3 bases are TGCAGTGCTAGCGGGCAGGGGGCTGGTTCACACGAGCAGTACTTC. This encodes CSASGQGAGSHEQYF.

V gene TRBV4-3 combines with J gene TRBJ2-6; D is unresolved. The V gene lost 0 bases and the J gene lost 0 bases, with 12 bases spanning the gap. The CDR3 has 18 amino acids. In germline, CDR1 is LGHNA, CDR2 YSLEER. The chain's CDR3 is CASSQEDKGTSGANVLTF. As DNA, the CDR3 is TGCGCCAGCAGCCAAGAGGATAAGGGAACCTCTGGGGCCAACGTCCTGACTTTC.

This clonotype was observed many times. This chain links TRBV10-3 with TRBJ2-5; possibly TRBD1 or TRBD2 for D (5 bases each). V was trimmed by 5 bases and J by 2 bases, leaving 18 bases between them. CDR1 ENHRY and CDR2 SYGVKD come from the germline V gene. This CDR3 spans 16 amino acids. The CDR3 here is CAISPHMGRWQETQYF. CDR3 nucleotides: TGTGCCATCAGTCCCCACATGGGACGTTGGCAAGAGACCCAGTACTTC.

At least ten counts were recorded for this clonotype. The rearrangement links TRBV28 to TRBJ2-5; D is tentatively TRBD1 or TRBD2 (5 bases each). The length of the CDR3 is 14 residues. Germline lookup yields CDR1 MDHEN and CDR2 SYDVKM. Trimming took off 4 bases at V and 2 bases at J, with 11 bases between the two ends. The CDR3 is CASSWGSGQETQYF. Here the CDR3 DNA reads TGTGCCAGCAGTTGGGGGTCGGGACAAGAGACCCAGTACTTC. The full variable domain, rest sourced from reference TRBV28 and TRBJ2-5, is DVKVTQSSRYLVKRTGEKVFLECVQDMDHENMFWYRQDPGLGLRLIYFSYDVKMKEKGDIPEGYSVSREKKERFSLILESASTNQTSMYLCASSWGSGQETQYFGPGTRLLVL.

This clonotype appeared many times. This chain links TRBV4-1 with TRBJ2-7; 7 nucleotides match TRBD2. Germline assignment: CDR1 MGHRA and CDR2 YSYEKL. V gave up 4 bases and J gave up 0 bases; unmatched junction bases: 6. This CDR3 is 15 amino acids long. DNA of the CDR3: TGCGCCAGCAGCCCAAATGGGGAGGGCTCCTACGAGCAGTACTTC. This translates into CASSPNGEGSYEQYF.

This clonotype was detected many times. V gene TRBV11-2 combines with J gene TRBJ2-7, with a weak D call TRBD2 (5 bases). CDR1 is SGHAT, CDR2 FQNNGV, per germline. The CDR3 contains 13 residues. Trimming pared 1 base from V and 3 bases from J, leaving 7 bases between. CDR3 coding DNA: TGTGCCAGCAGCTTAGGGGAGATCTACGAGCAGTACTTC. Its translation: CASSLGEIYEQYF.

This clonotype was counted between two and nine times. The genes are TRBV7-8 and TRBJ2-2; TRBD1 or TRBD2 may be the D gene (6 bases each). Trimming stripped 8 bases from V and 2 bases from J, with 12 bases between. Germline V lookup: CDR1 SGHVS, CDR2 FQNEAQ. This CDR3 is 14 amino acids long. CDR3 loop: CASCWGANTGELFF. CDR3 bases: TGTGCCAGCTGTTGGGGGGCCAACACCGGGGAGCTGTTTTTT.

This clonotype was observed at least ten times. Here the CDR3 DNA reads TGCGCCAGCAGCTTGGACGGGTACACTGAAGCTTTCTTT. Protein sequence: CASSLDGYTEAFF. The chain combines TRBV5-1 with TRBJ1-1; D gene unclear. Germline V gene data show CDR1 as SGHRS and CDR2 as YFSETQ. The V and J ends lost 0 bases and 3 bases respectively, with 6 bases between them. The CDR3 has 13 amino acids.

This clonotype was observed at least ten times. This chain uses TRBV5-5 with TRBJ2-3, with 7 bases identical to TRBD1. J lost 2 bases, V lost 3 bases, and 6 bases had no gene match. The germline V gene has CDR1 SGHKS and CDR2 YYEKEE (reference sequence). The CDR3 sequence is 15 residues long. The CDR3 nucleotides are TGTGCCAGCAGCTCCGGGACAGACCACACAGATACGCAGTATTTT. Translating gives CASSSGTDHTDTQYF.

This clonotype was found many times. In DNA form, the CDR3 reads TGTGCCAGCACCCCCGGTGCGCTCGCCTACGAGCAGTACTTC. Residues: CASTPGALAYEQYF. The chain joins TRBV7-9 to TRBJ2-7; D ambiguous. CDR3 length: 14 amino acids. CDR1 is SEHNR and CDR2 is FQNEAQ in the germline V gene (reference sequence). V was trimmed by 7 bases and J by 2 bases, leaving 15 bases between them.

The sample holds many counts of this clonotype. The chain combines TRBV12-3 or TRBV12-4 with TRBJ2-7; D not resolved. The V end was cut by 2 bases, the J end by 3 bases, with 11 bases between. The CDR3 totals 14 residues. The CDR3 sequence: CASSLSAVGYEQYF. The CDR3 DNA sequence: TGTGCCAGCAGTTTATCGGCGGTCGGCTACGAGCAGTACTTC.

This chain links TRBV7-2 with TRBJ2-5; 9 bases match TRBD1. This CDR3 has 15 residues. The V gene end was trimmed by 5 bases and the J gene end by 5 bases; junction bases not matched to a gene: 9. Germline loops: CDR1 SGHTA, CDR2 FQGNSA. The CDR3, as DNA: TGTGCCAGCAGCAACTACAGGGGGCTAGGGGAGACCCAGTACTTC. Encoded protein: CASSNYRGLGETQYF.